A single sample is the source of the 6 T cell receptor beta chains below, sequenced in a study of vaccination effects on CD4 cells after COVID-19. The assay was immunoSEQ multiplex PCR, and TCRdb's table has in-frame clones only and misses some. Altogether 70,000 or so clones are present, 70% to 80% being singletons, with the ten largest covering roughly 1.9%. It was after roughly 11 days of culture that CD4+ T cells were isolated. No antigen is known for these receptors. The sequencing here drew on CD4+ T cells from PBMCs cultured without peptide, taken before COVID-19 vaccination. Receptor source: a human donor who received a COVID-19 vaccine.

About this clone itself: Other nucleotide sequences from this sample produce the same CDR3. The rearrangement links TRBV5-1 to TRBJ1-5, with D unresolved. Germline CDR1 reads SGHRS; CDR2 reads YFSETQ. The CDR3 spans 14 residues. The ends were cut back, 0 bases at V and 5 bases at J, with 9 bases in the middle. CDR3 DNA sequence: TGCGCCAGCAGCTTGGGGGGTGGAGATCAGCCCCAGCATTTT. This codes for CASSLGGGDQPQHF.

This clone was detected a few times. The V and J genes are TRBV11-3 and TRBJ1-5; D unclear. V dropped 1 base and J dropped 0 bases, with 13 bases sitting between them. There are 17 residues in the CDR3. From germline, CDR1 is SGHNT and CDR2 YENEEA. CDR3 sequence (DNA): TGTGCCAGCAGCTTAGTGGGCGATCCTTATAGCAATCAGCCCCAGCATTTT. It yields the protein CASSLVGDPYSNQPQHF.

This sequence joins TRBV28 and TRBJ2-4, with 9 nucleotides matching TRBD1. Germline values: CDR1 MDHEN, CDR2 SYDVKM. This CDR3 has 15 residues. Trimming cost V 4 bases and J 9 bases; bases outside gene matches: 10. Here the CDR3 DNA reads TGTGCCAGCAGTTCCCCGGGACAGGGTGGGGGCATTCAGTACTTC. This encodes CASSSPGQGGGIQYF.

V usage is TRBV3-1 (or the pseudogene TRBV3-2) and J usage is TRBJ1-1, with 8 bases aligning to TRBD1. The CDR3 has 14 amino acids. The trim removed 4 bases at V and 3 bases at J, leaving 4 bases unmatched. Germline lookup yields CDR1 LGHDT and CDR2 YNNKEL (reference sequence). Here the CDR3 reads CASSLTTGDTEAFF. In nucleotides, the CDR3 is TGTGCCAGCAGCCTTACGACAGGGGACACTGAAGCTTTCTTT.

The rearrangement uses TRBV14 and TRBJ2-3, with a possible D match to TRBD2 (6 bases). The CDR3 is made up of 17 amino acids. Looked up from germline, CDR1 is SGHDN and CDR2 is FVKESK. The germline V and J ends were trimmed by 0 bases and 2 bases, with 15 bases remaining between them. CDR3 protein: CASSQDFAGITTDTQYF. CDR3 coding DNA: TGTGCCAGCAGCCAAGATTTTGCGGGAATAACCACAGATACGCAGTATTTT.

V is TRBV4-3 and J is TRBJ2-3; 7 positions match TRBD2. CDR1 LGHNA and CDR2 YSLEER come from the germline V gene. The CDR3 covers 14 residues. The V gene end was trimmed by 3 bases and the J gene end by 1 base; junction bases not matched to a gene: 1. This chain's CDR3 is CASSQGGGTDTQYF. The CDR3, as DNA: TGCGCCAGCAGCCAGGGGGGGGGCACAGATACGCAGTATTTT.